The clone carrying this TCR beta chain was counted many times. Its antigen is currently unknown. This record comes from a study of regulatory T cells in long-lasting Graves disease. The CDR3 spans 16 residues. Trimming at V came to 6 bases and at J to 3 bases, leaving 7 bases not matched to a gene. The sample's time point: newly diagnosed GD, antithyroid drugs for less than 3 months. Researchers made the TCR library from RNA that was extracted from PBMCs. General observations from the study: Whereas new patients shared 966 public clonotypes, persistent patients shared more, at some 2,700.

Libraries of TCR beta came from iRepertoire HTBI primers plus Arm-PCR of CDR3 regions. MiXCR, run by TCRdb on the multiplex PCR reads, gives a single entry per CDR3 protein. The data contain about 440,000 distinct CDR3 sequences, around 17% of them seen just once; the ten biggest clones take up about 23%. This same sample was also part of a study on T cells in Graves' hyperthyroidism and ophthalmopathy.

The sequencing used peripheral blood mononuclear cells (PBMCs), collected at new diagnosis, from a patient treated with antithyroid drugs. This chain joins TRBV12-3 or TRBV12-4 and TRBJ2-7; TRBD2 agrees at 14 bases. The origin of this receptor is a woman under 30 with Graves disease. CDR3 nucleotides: TGTGCCAGCAGCCTGGGACTAGCGGGAGAAGTCTACGAGCAGTACTTC. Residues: CASSLGLAGEVYEQYF.